Below are 22 T cell receptor beta chains sequenced from a single sample in a study of T cell responses to AZD1222 COVID-19 vaccine. Here immunoSEQ multiplex PCR was the method, and the copy in TCRdb shows in-frame clones only, minus some. The repertoire holds roughly 110,000 clones, with 70% to 90% as singletons. The specimen comprised peripheral blood, sampled 28 days after the second AZD1222 dose. Source of these receptors: an adult who received the AZD1222 COVID-19 vaccine.

This clone was detected only once. The chain employs TRBV19 and TRBJ2-7; TRBD1 matches at 7 bases. CDR3 length: 14 amino acids. The germline gives CDR1 LNHDA, CDR2 SQIVND (reference sequence). Trimming removed 5 bases from V and 2 bases from J; junction bases left unmatched: 6. The CDR3 DNA follows: TGTGCCAGTAGTGTCGGACAGGCCGCCTACGAGCAGTACTTC. Translating gives CASSVGQAAYEQYF.

The chain recombines TRBV6-6 with TRBJ2-7; 8 bases agree with TRBD1. In germline, CDR1 is MNHNY, CDR2 SVGAGI (reference sequence). J lost 6 bases, V lost 2 bases, and 9 bases had no gene match. The CDR3 is made up of 15 amino acids. CDR3 coding DNA: TGTGCCAGCAGTTACACGCAGGGGGCTTCTGGCGAGCAGTACTTC. Residues: CASSYTQGASGEQYF.

The rearrangement links TRBV5-1 to TRBJ2-7; 9 bases are a match to TRBD1. This CDR3 has 15 residues. The germline V gene has CDR1 SGHRS and CDR2 YFSETQ. The V and J ends lost 0 bases and 4 bases, in that order; junction bases with no gene match: 5. The CDR3: CASSLGRTGAYEQYF. The CDR3 DNA sequence: TGCGCCAGCAGCTTGGGCCGGACAGGGGCTTACGAGCAGTACTTC.

This rearrangement joins TRBV10-3 to TRBJ1-5, with D perhaps matching TRBD1 (5 bases). V was shortened by 4 bases and J by 7 bases, with 11 bases between the two germline ends. The germline CDR1 and CDR2 sequences are ENHRY and SYGVKD. This CDR3 is 13 amino acids long. The DNA of the CDR3 is TGTGCCATCAGTGGGGGGAGCGACCAGCCCCAGCATTTT. It is translated as CAISGGSDQPQHF.

The chain carries TRBV3-1 (or the pseudogene TRBV3-2) and TRBJ1-4; the D gene is possibly TRBD1 (5 bases). The ends were cut back, 3 bases at V and 7 bases at J, with 18 bases in the middle. CDR3 length: 16 residues. Germline V CDR1 and CDR2: LGHDT, YNNKEL (reference sequence). The CDR3 loop is CASSQGGGTSGEKLFF. As DNA, the CDR3 is TGTGCCAGCAGCCAGGGCGGGGGGACTAGCGGTGAAAAACTGTTTTTT.

The chain links TRBV7-6 to TRBJ1-3; 8 bases line up with TRBD1. Germline loops: CDR1 SGHVS, CDR2 FNYEAQ. This CDR3 region has 17 residues. Losses at the gene ends were 0 bases for V and 3 bases for J; bases not matched to a gene: 7. CDR3 region: CASSLAADRANGNTIYF. CDR3 bases: TGTGCCAGCAGCTTAGCTGCGGACAGGGCCAATGGAAACACCATATATTTT. Using reference TRBV7-6 and TRBJ1-3 for the parts outside the CDR3, the full variable domain is GAGVSQSPRYKVTKRGQDVALRCDPISGHVSLYWYRQALGQGPEFLTYFNYEAQQDKSGLPNDRFSAERPEGSISTLTIQRTEQRDSAMYRCASSLAADRANGNTIYFGEGSWLTVV.

The rearrangement uses TRBV28 and TRBJ1-2, with a weak D call TRBD1 (5 bases). CDR1 and CDR2 (germline): MDHEN, SYDVKM. The CDR3 has 16 amino acids. V gave up 3 bases and J gave up 3 bases, with 17 bases separating them. The CDR3 DNA is TGTGCCAGCAGTTTGGGACGAGGGCAGGGTTACTATGGCTACACCTTC. This codes for CASSLGRGQGYYGYTF.

The CDR3 DNA is TGTGCCACCTCTGACAGGTCGAATTCACCCCTCCACTTT. Residues: CATSDRSNSPLHF. V gene TRBV19 combines with J gene TRBJ1-6; perhaps TRBD1 as D (6 bases). Germline values: CDR1 LNHDA, CDR2 SQIVND (reference sequence). V was cut by 10 bases and J by 7 bases, with 14 bases left in between. This CDR3 is built from 13 residues.

The gene calls are TRBV7-9 and TRBJ2-1, with 7 nucleotides matching TRBD2. CDR3 size: 15 residues. The germline CDR1 and CDR2 sequences are SEHNR and FQNEAQ (reference sequence). V trimming: 6 bases; J trimming: 4 bases; junction bases outside the gene matches: 9. CDR3 nucleotide sequence: TGTGCCAGCAGTGGGGGTGCGGGAGAATACAATGAGCAGTTCTTC. Translation gives CASSGGAGEYNEQFF.

This chain uses TRBV11-2 with TRBJ1-5; D is unclear. This CDR3 is 15 amino acids long. Germline values: CDR1 SGHAT, CDR2 FQNNGV. The V end was cut by 3 bases, the J end by 0 bases, with 9 bases between. Written as DNA, the CDR3 is TGTGCCAGCAGCTTCGGGTCTAATAGCAATCAGCCCCAGCATTTT. Its protein product is CASSFGSNSNQPQHF.

The J gene is TRBJ2-7, the V gene TRBV28; 8 nucleotides align to TRBD1. CDR3 length: 12 amino acids. V was clipped by 7 bases and J by 6 bases; unmatched bases: 5. CDR1 is MDHEN, CDR2 SYDVKM, per germline. For the CDR3, the DNA is TGTGCCAGCACAGGGGGCGTGGGCGAGCAGTACTTC. Amino acid sequence: CASTGGVGEQYF.

The rearrangement joins TRBV5-3 to TRBJ1-5; a weak D match, TRBD1 (5 bases). TRBV5-3 is assigned to the ORF class and has an uncertain function. V gave up 0 bases and J gave up 0 bases, with 7 bases separating them. CDR3 length: 15 amino acids. The CDR3 DNA reads TGTGCCAGAAGCTTGGGAGGGGATAGCAATCAGCCCCAGCATTTT. Translated, it gives CARSLGGDSNQPQHF.

The V gene is TRBV3-1 (or the pseudogene TRBV3-2), the J gene TRBJ2-7; 7 bases map to TRBD1. The CDR3 spans 15 residues. Germline V lookup: CDR1 LGHDT, CDR2 YNNKEL (reference sequence). Trimming removed 4 bases from V and 0 bases from J; junction bases left unmatched: 6. The CDR3 protein is CASSPHRDSSYEQYF. The CDR3 coding sequence is TGTGCCAGCAGCCCCCACCGGGACAGCTCCTACGAGCAGTACTTC.

The CDR3 is CASSLAPRTVLYGYTF. In DNA, the CDR3 is TGTGCCAGCAGCTTAGCCCCTAGGACAGTCTTATATGGCTACACCTTC. The chain couples TRBV7-8 to TRBJ1-2; weak D call: TRBD1 (6 bases). The germline V and J ends were trimmed by 0 bases and 5 bases, with 16 bases remaining between them. The germline gives CDR1 SGHVS, CDR2 FQNEAQ. The CDR3 has 16 residues.

This clone was picked up one time. The rearrangement uses TRBV12-3 or TRBV12-4 and TRBJ1-4; tentative D call: TRBD1 (5 bases). V shed 0 bases and J shed 14 bases, with 10 bases lying between them. The CDR3 runs to 12 residues. This chain's CDR3 is CASSLAGEWLFF. The DNA of the CDR3 is TGTGCCAGCAGTTTAGCAGGGGAGTGGCTGTTTTTT.

Note on this clone: The same CDR3 can be traced to other DNA sequences in this sample. The chain joins TRBV7-9 to TRBJ1-4; D gene ambiguous. Germline-derived CDR1 and CDR2 are SEHNR and FQNEAQ (reference sequence). The CDR3 totals 10 residues. Trimming took 5 bases from V and 8 from J, leaving 3 bases between them. The CDR3 spells CASSGEKLFF. The CDR3 DNA reads as TGTGCCAGCAGCGGGGAAAAACTGTTTTTT.

The V and J genes are TRBV6-5 and TRBJ1-5; D might be TRBD1 (6 bases). CDR1 MNHEY and CDR2 SVGAGI come from the germline V gene. With 6 bases removed from V and 3 bases from J, the gap between germline ends came to 15 bases. CDR3 length: 15 amino acids. The chain's CDR3 is CASRGGAGTNQPQHF. The DNA for the CDR3 is TGTGCCAGCAGAGGGGGGGCAGGGACCAATCAGCCCCAGCATTTT.

This chain uses TRBV21-1 with TRBJ1-2; TRBD1 is the table's D call, not checked against the DNA. TRBV21-1 is described as a pseudogene. This CDR3 is built from 15 residues. The CDR3 loop is CASSTHDREVHGYTF. The CDR3 bases are TGTGCCAGCAGCACCCACGACAGGGAAGTTCATGGCTACACCTTC.

CDR3: CASSFVNTEAFF. CDR3 sequence (DNA): TGTGCCAGCAGTTTCGTGAACACTGAAGCTTTCTTT. The chain is built from TRBV12-3 or TRBV12-4 and TRBJ1-1; no definite D call. The CDR3 spans 12 residues. V was cut by 3 bases and J by 0 bases, with 2 bases left in between.

On this clone itself: The same CDR3 can be traced to other DNA sequences in this sample. CDR3 loop: CASSPGASYEQYF. The CDR3 nucleotides read TGTGCCAGCAGTCCGGGGGCGAGCTACGAGCAGTACTTC. The chain uses TRBV27 and TRBJ2-7; possibly TRBD1 or TRBD2 for D (6 bases each). CDR1 is MNHEY, CDR2 SMNVEV, per germline (reference sequence). V lost 5 bases, J lost 3 bases, and 11 bases lay in between. The CDR3 covers 13 residues.

The chain uses TRBV7-9 and TRBJ2-7, with 8 bases fitting TRBD2. After removal of 5 bases from V and 6 bases from J, the junction contained 12 bases not matched to a gene. CDR1 and CDR2 from the germline V gene are SEHNR and FQNEAQ (reference sequence). This CDR3 region has 15 residues. This CDR3 reads CASSPGGGIGAEQYF. The CDR3, as DNA: TGTGCCAGCAGCCCCGGGGGGGGCATCGGGGCCGAGCAGTACTTC.

V usage is TRBV2 and J usage is TRBJ2-3; 7 bases line up with TRBD2. J was trimmed by 0 bases and V by 0 bases; bases with no gene match: 6. CDR1 SNHLY and CDR2 FYNNEI come from the germline V gene. The length of the CDR3 is 17 residues. The CDR3 here is CASSEAYGTISTDTQYF. DNA for the CDR3: TGTGCCAGCAGTGAAGCTTACGGGACTATCAGCACAGATACGCAGTATTTT.